The 4 T cell receptor beta chains presented below share a single source sample, sequenced in a study of T cell responses to AZD1222 COVID-19 vaccine. The protocol was immunoSEQ multiplex PCR, while the TCRdb copy is restricted to in-frame clones and leaves out a portion. The sample has fewer than 130,000 clones; 90% to 95% are singletons. The material sequenced was peripheral blood, taken on day 0 of AZD1222 vaccination. These receptors were collected from an adult in good health.

The chain combines TRBV7-2 with TRBJ2-7, with TRBD2 matching over 7 bases. The CDR3 consists of 15 residues. Germline V gene data show CDR1 as SGHTA and CDR2 as FQGNSA. J gave up 6 bases and V 1 base, and 9 bases lay outside the gene matches. Here the CDR3 reads CASSLGGGNPFEQYF. The CDR3 DNA follows: TGTGCCAGCAGCTTAGGGGGGGGGAATCCCTTCGAGCAGTACTTC.

This sequence joins TRBV12-5 and TRBJ1-1; 7 bases align to TRBD1. CDR3 size: 15 residues. Germline trimming cut 2 bases from V and 5 bases from J; bases unmatched to any gene: 8. The V gene's germline CDR1 is LGHNT and CDR2 FRNRAP. The CDR3 is CASGLRGGLGTEAFF. As DNA, the CDR3 is TGTGCTAGTGGTTTGAGAGGGGGCTTGGGGACTGAAGCTTTCTTT. Variable domain in full (rest from reference TRBV12-5 and TRBJ1-1): DARVTQTPRHKVTEMGQEVTMRCQPILGHNTVFWYRQTMMQGLELLAYFRNRAPLDDSGMPKDRFSAEMPDATLATLKIQPSEPRDSAVYFCASGLRGGLGTEAFFGQGTRLTVV.

V usage is TRBV18 and J usage is TRBJ1-2; D is perhaps TRBD1 (6 bases). V gave up 2 bases and J gave up 2 bases, with 9 bases separating them. CDR1 KGHSH and CDR2 LQKENI come from the germline V gene. The CDR3 is 14 residues long. The CDR3 DNA is TGTGCCAGCTCACCATCCGGACAGAACTATGGCTACACCTTC. Translated, it gives CASSPSGQNYGYTF.

The genes are TRBV28 and TRBJ2-7, with TRBD2 identical over 11 bases. Germline V gene data show CDR1 as MDHEN and CDR2 as SYDVKM. The length of the CDR3 is 16 residues. The J segment lost 6 bases and the V segment lost 5 bases, leaving 12 bases of the junction unmatched. The CDR3 sequence: CASSPLTSGSRFEQYF. CDR3 nucleotide sequence: TGTGCCAGCAGTCCGCTCACTAGCGGGAGCCGGTTCGAGCAGTACTTC. Combining the CDR3 with reference TRBV28 and TRBJ2-7 gives the whole variable domain DVKVTQSSRYLVKRTGEKVFLECVQDMDHENMFWYRQDPGLGLRLIYFSYDVKMKEKGDIPEGYSVSREKKERFSLILESASTNQTSMYLCASSPLTSGSRFEQYFGPGTRLTVT.